This TCR beta chain derives from a study of T cell responses to AZD1222 COVID-19 vaccine. Details on this clone: Its antigen remains unknown. Other DNA sequences of this sample code for an identical CDR3.

In germline, CDR1 is SNHLY, CDR2 FYNNEI. J was trimmed by 6 bases and V by 6 bases; bases with no gene match: 3. The CDR3 consists of 13 residues. Clones were read by immunoSEQ multiplex PCR, and TCRdb kept only the in-frame ones, dropping some. The table records tens of thousands of clones, around 88% of them present only once. Regarding the study as a whole: Rises in breadth and depth of Spike-specific TCRs came after two AZD1222 doses. The study sampled repertoires only after the peak T cell response. Donors were mostly white British, more females; clonal diversity possibly underestimated. Regions 160-218 and 743-854 dominated among vaccine-associated CD4 TCRs spanning spike.

This chain links TRBV2 with TRBJ2-1; TRBD1 matches 9 bases. The receptor was isolated from an adult in good health. The specimen was peripheral blood, collected on day 0 of MenACWY control vaccination. The CDR3 protein is CASRGQGGNEQFF. Here the CDR3 DNA reads TGTGCCAGCAGGGGACAGGGCGGCAATGAGCAGTTCTTC.